This T cell receptor (beta chain) is from a study of Graves' ophthalmopathy and Graves' hyperthyroidism. Germline values: CDR1 GTSNPN, CDR2 SVGIG (reference sequence). With 4 bases removed from V and 4 bases from J, the gap between germline ends came to 22 bases. The CDR3 runs 16 residues. RNA served as the template for amplifying TCR beta CDR3 regions. Investigators did first-round RT-PCR with HTBI primers, then second-round multiplex PCR. TCRdb re-analysed the multiplex PCR reads in MiXCR, keeping a single row per CDR3 protein. The sample yields around 1.1 million distinct CDR3 sequences, less than 45% seen once.

The chain carries TRBV30 and TRBJ1-2, with D uncertain. The TCR originated in an adult man with Graves' hyperthyroidism. The sequenced sample was peripheral blood or thyroid tissue (not recorded which). CDR3 nucleotides: TGTGCCTGGAATCGCCTAGGTGACCCCCGACTCTATGGCTACACCTTC. The encoded protein is CAWNRLGDPRLYGYTF.